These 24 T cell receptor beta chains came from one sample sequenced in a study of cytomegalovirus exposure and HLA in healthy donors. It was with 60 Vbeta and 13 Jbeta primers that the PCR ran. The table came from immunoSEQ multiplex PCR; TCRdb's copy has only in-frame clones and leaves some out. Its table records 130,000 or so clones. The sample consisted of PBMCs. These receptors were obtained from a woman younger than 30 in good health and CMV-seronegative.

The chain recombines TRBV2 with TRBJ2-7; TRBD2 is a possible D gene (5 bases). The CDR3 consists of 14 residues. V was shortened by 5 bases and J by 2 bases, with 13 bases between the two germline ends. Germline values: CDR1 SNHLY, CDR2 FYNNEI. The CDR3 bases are TGTGCCAGCAGTCCCCGGGGTCCAACCTACGAGCAGTACTTC. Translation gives CASSPRGPTYEQYF. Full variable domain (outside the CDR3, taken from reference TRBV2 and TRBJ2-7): EPEVTQTPSHQVTQMGQEVILRCVPISNHLYFYWYRQILGQKVEFLVSFYNNEISEKSEIFDDQFSVERPDGSNFTLKIRSTKLEDSAMYFCASSPRGPTYEQYFGPGTRLTVT.

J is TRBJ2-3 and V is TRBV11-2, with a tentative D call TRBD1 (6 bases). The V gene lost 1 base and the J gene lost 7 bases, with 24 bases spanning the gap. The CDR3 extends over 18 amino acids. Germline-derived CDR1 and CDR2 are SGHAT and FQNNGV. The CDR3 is CASSLGENRVGARNTQYF. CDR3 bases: TGTGCCAGCAGCTTAGGAGAAAACAGGGTGGGAGCACGAAATACGCAGTATTTT.

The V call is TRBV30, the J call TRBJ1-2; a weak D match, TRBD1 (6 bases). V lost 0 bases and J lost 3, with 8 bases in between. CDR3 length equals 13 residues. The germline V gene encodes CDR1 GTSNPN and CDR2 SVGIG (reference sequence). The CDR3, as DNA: TGTGCCTGGAGTGTCAGGGGCTACTATGGCTACACCTTC. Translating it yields CAWSVRGYYGYTF.

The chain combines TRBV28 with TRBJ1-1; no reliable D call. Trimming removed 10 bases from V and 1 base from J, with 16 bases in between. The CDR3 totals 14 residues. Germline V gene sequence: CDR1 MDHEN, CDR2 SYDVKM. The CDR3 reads CATFREAANTEAFF. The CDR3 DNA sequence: TGTGCCACCTTCCGCGAGGCAGCGAACACTGAAGCTTTCTTT.

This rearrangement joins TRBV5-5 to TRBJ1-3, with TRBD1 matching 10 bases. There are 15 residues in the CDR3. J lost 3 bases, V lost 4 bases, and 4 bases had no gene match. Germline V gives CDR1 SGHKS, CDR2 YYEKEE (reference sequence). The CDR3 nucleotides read TGTGCCAGCAGCCGGACAGGGGGGCATGGAAACACCATATATTTT. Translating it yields CASSRTGGHGNTIYF.

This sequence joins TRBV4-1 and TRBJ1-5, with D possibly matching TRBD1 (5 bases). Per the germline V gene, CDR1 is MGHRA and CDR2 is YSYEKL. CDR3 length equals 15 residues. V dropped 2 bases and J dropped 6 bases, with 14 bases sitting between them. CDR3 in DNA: TGCGCCAGCAGCCAATTGATGGGGGGTCTTCAGCCCCAGCATTTT. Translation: CASSQLMGGLQPQHF.

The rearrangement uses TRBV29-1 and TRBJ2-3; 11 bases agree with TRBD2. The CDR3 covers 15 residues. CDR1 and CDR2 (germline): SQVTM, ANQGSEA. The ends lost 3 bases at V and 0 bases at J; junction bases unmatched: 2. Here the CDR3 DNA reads TGCAGCGTTGAGACTAGCGGGACTAGCACAGATACGCAGTATTTT. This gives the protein CSVETSGTSTDTQYF.

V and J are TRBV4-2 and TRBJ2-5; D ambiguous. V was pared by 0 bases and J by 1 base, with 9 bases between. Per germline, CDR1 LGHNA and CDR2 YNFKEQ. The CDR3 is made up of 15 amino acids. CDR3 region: CASSQDGQVQETQYF. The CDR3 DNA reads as TGTGCCAGCAGCCAAGATGGCCAGGTCCAAGAGACCCAGTACTTC.

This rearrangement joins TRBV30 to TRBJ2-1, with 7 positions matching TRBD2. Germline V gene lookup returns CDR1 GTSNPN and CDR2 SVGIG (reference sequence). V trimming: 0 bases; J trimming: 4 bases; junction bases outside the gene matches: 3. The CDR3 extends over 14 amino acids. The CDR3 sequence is CAWSVASGYNEQFF. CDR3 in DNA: TGTGCCTGGAGTGTAGCTAGCGGATACAATGAGCAGTTCTTC.

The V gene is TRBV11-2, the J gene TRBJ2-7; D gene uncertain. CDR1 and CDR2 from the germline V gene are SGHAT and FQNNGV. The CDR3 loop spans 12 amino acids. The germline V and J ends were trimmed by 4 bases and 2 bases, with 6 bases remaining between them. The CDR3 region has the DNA TGTGCCAGCAGCTCCGACACCTACGAGCAGTACTTC. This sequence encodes CASSSDTYEQYF.

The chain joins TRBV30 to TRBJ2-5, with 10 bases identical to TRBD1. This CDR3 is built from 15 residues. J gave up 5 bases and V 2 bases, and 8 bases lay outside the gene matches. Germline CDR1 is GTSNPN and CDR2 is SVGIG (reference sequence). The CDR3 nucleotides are TGTGCCTGGAGTCCTCGGACAGGGGGTTTCGAGACCCAGTACTTC. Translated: CAWSPRTGGFETQYF.

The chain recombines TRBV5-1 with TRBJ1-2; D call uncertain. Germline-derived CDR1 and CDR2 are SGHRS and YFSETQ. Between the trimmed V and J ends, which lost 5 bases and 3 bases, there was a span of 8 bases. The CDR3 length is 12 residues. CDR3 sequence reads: CASRSSHYGYTF. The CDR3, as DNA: TGCGCCAGCAGAAGTAGTCACTATGGCTACACCTTC.

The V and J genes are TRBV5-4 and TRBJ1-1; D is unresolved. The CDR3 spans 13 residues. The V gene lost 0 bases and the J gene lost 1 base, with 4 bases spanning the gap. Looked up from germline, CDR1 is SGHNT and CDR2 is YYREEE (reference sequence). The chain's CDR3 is CASSLAENTEAFF. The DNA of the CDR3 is TGTGCCAGCAGCTTGGCAGAGAACACTGAAGCTTTCTTT.

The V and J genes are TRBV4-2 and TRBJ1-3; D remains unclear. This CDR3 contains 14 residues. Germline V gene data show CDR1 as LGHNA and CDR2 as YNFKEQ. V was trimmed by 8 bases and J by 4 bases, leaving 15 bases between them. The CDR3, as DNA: TGTGCCAGCTCCCGAGGGCTCGCGGGAAACACCATATATTTT. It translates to CASSRGLAGNTIYF.

CDR3 DNA: TGTGCCAGCAGGAAAACCCGGGACAGCCCTTTTGATGAGCAGTTCTTC. Translation: CASRKTRDSPFDEQFF. V and J are TRBV14 and TRBJ2-1; 7 nucleotides match TRBD1. The length of the CDR3 is 16 residues. Germline V gene data show CDR1 as SGHDN and CDR2 as FVKESK. Germline trimming cut 6 bases from V and 8 bases from J; bases unmatched to any gene: 16.

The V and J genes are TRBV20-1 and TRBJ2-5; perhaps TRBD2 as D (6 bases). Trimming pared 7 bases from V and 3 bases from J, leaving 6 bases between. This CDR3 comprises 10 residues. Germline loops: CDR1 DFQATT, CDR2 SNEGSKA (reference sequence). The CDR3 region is CSVAEETQYF. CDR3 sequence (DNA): TGCAGTGTAGCGGAAGAGACCCAGTACTTC.

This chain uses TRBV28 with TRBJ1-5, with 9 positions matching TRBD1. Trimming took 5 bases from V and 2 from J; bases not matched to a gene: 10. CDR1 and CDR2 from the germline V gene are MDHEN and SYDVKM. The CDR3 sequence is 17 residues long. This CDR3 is CASSQTSQGAGNQPQHF. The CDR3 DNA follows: TGTGCCAGCAGTCAAACCTCACAGGGGGCCGGCAATCAGCCCCAGCATTTT.

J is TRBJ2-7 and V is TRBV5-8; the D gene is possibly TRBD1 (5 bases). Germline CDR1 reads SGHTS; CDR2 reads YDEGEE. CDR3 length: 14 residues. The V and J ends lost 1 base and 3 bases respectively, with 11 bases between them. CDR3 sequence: CASSLLGRGYEQYF. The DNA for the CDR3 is TGTGCCAGCAGCTTGTTGGGAAGGGGCTACGAGCAGTACTTC.

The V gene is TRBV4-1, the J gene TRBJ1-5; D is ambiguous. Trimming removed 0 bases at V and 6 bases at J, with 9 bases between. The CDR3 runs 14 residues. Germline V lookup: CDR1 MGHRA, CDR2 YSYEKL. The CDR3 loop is CASSQENGGQPQHF. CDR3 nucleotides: TGCGCCAGCAGCCAAGAGAATGGCGGTCAGCCCCAGCATTTT.

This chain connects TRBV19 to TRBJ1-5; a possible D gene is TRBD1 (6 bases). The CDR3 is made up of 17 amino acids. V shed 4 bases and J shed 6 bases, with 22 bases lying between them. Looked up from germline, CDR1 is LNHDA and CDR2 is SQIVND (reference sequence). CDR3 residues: CASSKDSRSFGAQPQHF. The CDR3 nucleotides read TGTGCCAGTAGTAAGGACAGCAGGTCGTTCGGTGCTCAGCCCCAGCATTTT. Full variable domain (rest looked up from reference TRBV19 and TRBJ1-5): DGGITQSPKYLFRKEGQNVTLSCEQNLNHDAMYWYRQDPGQGLRLIYYSQIVNDFQKGDIAEGYSVSREKKESFPLTVTSAQKNPTAFYLCASSKDSRSFGAQPQHFGDGTRLSIL.

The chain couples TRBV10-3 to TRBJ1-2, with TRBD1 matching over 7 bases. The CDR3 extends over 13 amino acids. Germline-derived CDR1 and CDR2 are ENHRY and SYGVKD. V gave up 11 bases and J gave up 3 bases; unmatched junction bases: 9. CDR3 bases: TGTGCCTCCGAGGACAGGTACGACTATGGCTACACCTTC. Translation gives CASEDRYDYGYTF.

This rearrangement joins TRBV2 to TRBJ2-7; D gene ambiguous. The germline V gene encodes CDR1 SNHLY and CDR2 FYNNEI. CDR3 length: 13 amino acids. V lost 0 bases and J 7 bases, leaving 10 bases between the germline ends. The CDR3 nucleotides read TGTGCCAGCAGTGAAGCTCGGCAGAGGGAGCAGTACTTC. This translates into CASSEARQREQYF.

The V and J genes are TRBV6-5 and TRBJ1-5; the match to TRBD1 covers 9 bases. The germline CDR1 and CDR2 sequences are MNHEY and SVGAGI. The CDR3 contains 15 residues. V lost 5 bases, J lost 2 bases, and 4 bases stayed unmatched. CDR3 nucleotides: TGTGCCAGCAGTCAAACAGGGGGCGGCAATCAGCCCCAGCATTTT. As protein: CASSQTGGGNQPQHF.

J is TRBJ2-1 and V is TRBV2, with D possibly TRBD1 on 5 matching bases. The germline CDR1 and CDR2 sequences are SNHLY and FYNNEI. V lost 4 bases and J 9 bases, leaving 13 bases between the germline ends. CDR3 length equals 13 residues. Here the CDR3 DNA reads TGTGCCAGCAGTGTCGGCAGGGTGGTTGAGCAGTTCTTC. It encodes CASSVGRVVEQFF.